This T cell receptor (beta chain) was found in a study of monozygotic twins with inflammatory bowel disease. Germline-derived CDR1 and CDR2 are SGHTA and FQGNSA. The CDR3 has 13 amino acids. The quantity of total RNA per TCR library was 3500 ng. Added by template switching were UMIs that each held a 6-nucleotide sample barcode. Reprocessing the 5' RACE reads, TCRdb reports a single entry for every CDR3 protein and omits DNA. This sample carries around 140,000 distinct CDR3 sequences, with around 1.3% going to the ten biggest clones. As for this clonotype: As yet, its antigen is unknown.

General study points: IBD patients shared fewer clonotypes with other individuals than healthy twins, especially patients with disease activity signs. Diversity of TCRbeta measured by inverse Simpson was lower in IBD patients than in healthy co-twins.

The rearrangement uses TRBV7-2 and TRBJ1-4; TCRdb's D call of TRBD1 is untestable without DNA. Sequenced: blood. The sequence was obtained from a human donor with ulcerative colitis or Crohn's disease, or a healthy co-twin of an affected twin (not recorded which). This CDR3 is CASSLVPGEKLFF.